Presented here are 5 T cell receptor beta chains from one specimen sequenced in a study of radiotherapy plus CTLA-4 blockade in lung cancer. Libraries were prepared by immunoSEQ multiplex PCR; TCRdb keeps only in-frame clonotypes and omits some of them. The sample lists around 72,000 clones, approximately 80% occurring once. The sample was peripheral blood, taken from a patient treated with radiotherapy plus ipilimumab. These receptors were taken from a human donor with non-small cell lung cancer who had a complete response to radiotherapy plus ipilimumab.

The V and J genes are TRBV27 and TRBJ1-2; the match to TRBD1 covers 9 bases. The germline V gene has CDR1 MNHEY and CDR2 SMNVEV (reference sequence). Losses at the gene ends were 6 bases for V and 4 bases for J; bases not matched to a gene: 12. The CDR3 loop spans 16 amino acids. As DNA, the CDR3 is TGTGCCAGCAGCCGCAGCCTGGGACAGGGAGGCTATGGCTACACCTTC. It yields the protein CASSRSLGQGGYGYTF.

This chain uses TRBV29-1 with TRBJ1-4; a weak D match, TRBD1 (5 bases). The CDR3 runs to 14 residues. CDR1 SQVTM and CDR2 ANQGSEA come from the germline V gene. Trimming pared 6 bases from V and 0 bases from J, leaving 11 bases between. The CDR3 protein is CSVAGLSTNEKLFF. CDR3 DNA: TGCAGCGTGGCAGGGCTGTCAACTAATGAAAAACTGTTTTTT.

The J gene is TRBJ1-3, the V gene TRBV10-2, with D unclear. CDR3 length: 16 amino acids. In germline, CDR1 is WSHSY, CDR2 SAAADI. The V end lost 2 bases, the J end lost 4 bases, and 15 bases lay between the germline ends. CDR3 region: CASSEHSVGSGNTIYF. CDR3 coding DNA: TGCGCCAGCAGTGAGCATTCGGTGGGGAGCGGAAACACCATATATTTT.

This chain links TRBV14 with TRBJ2-1, with D perhaps matching TRBD2 (5 bases). The CDR3 runs to 16 residues. Trimming pared 1 base from V and 5 bases from J, leaving 15 bases between. The germline V gene encodes CDR1 SGHDN and CDR2 FVKESK. CDR3 nucleotide sequence: TGTGCCAGCAGCCAAGCTGACTACCTCTTAGACAATGAGCAGTTCTTC. Residues: CASSQADYLLDNEQFF.

This clone appeared a few times. The chain employs TRBV6-5 and TRBJ1-3; no firm D call. V was trimmed by 2 bases and J by 4 bases, leaving 9 bases between them. This CDR3 region has 14 residues. Germline V gene lookup returns CDR1 MNHEY and CDR2 SVGAGI. The CDR3 bases are TGTGCCAGCAGTTACGTCGGGTTCGGAAACACCATATATTTT. Residues: CASSYVGFGNTIYF.